Listed here are 10 T cell receptor beta chains from one sample, sequenced in a study of cytomegalovirus exposure and HLA in healthy donors. The PCR used 60 Vbeta and 13 Jbeta primers. Libraries were prepared by immunoSEQ multiplex PCR; TCRdb keeps only in-frame clonotypes and omits some of them. Seen here are some 170,000 clones, around 80% observed once, and the top ten hold approximately 7%. Sequencing was done on a sample of PBMCs. Receptors were obtained from a woman in her thirties in good health and CMV-seropositive.

V usage is TRBV2 and J usage is TRBJ2-7, with a possible D match to TRBD2 (7 bases). Deletions cut 4 bases from V and 6 bases from J, with 16 bases between. There are 14 residues in the CDR3. From germline, CDR1 is SNHLY and CDR2 FYNNEI. The CDR3 DNA reads TGTGCCAGCAGTGCGGGGGGCCAGGCTCTCGAGCAGTACTTC. Protein sequence: CASSAGGQALEQYF.

This chain connects TRBV5-1 to TRBJ1-4; perhaps TRBD1 as D (6 bases). V was pared by 2 bases and J by 8 bases, with 16 bases between. The CDR3 runs 15 residues. Germline V gene sequence: CDR1 SGHRS, CDR2 YFSETQ. In DNA form, the CDR3 reads TGCGCCAGCAGCTTACAGGGAAGGGTCGGGGAAAAACTGTTTTTT. This sequence encodes CASSLQGRVGEKLFF.

This chain uses TRBV25-1 with TRBJ1-1; D is possibly TRBD1 (6 bases). The CDR3 loop spans 13 amino acids. Germline V gives CDR1 MGHDK, CDR2 SYGVNS. Trimming left V 2 bases short and J 7 bases short, with 11 bases between. The CDR3 nucleotides are TGTGCCAGCAGTGAAGCAGCGACAGGTGAAGCTTTCTTT. It encodes CASSEAATGEAFF.

J is TRBJ2-1 and V is TRBV10-3, with 7 bases matching TRBD1. CDR1 ENHRY and CDR2 SYGVKD come from the germline V gene. With V trimmed by 6 bases and J by 7 bases, 3 bases remained unmatched. The CDR3 covers 12 residues. CDR3 coding DNA: TGTGCCATCAGAGGGGGCAAGAATGAGCAGTTCTTC. Encoded protein: CAIRGGKNEQFF.

As to this clone: At one of its ends the junction is not consistent with the germline gene, which may arise from a read error. J is TRBJ1-1 and V is TRBV6-5; D gene unclear. Germline V gene sequence: CDR1 MNHEY, CDR2 SVGAGI. This CDR3 has 13 amino acids. The CDR3 DNA follows: TGTGCCAGCAGACTTGGTCCGAACGCTGAAGCTTTCTTT. Protein sequence: CASRLGPNAEAFF.

V usage is TRBV6-1 and J usage is TRBJ2-3, with TRBD1 as a possible D gene (5 bases). Trimming left V 7 bases short and J 4 bases short, with 15 bases between. There are 14 residues in the CDR3. Germline CDR1 reads MNHNS; CDR2 reads SASEGT. The chain's CDR3 is CASTPIQTADTQYF. CDR3 in DNA: TGTGCCAGCACACCGATTCAGACAGCAGATACGCAGTATTTT.

This chain connects TRBV9 to TRBJ2-3; D is perhaps TRBD2 (5 bases). V lost 3 bases, J lost 4 bases, and 15 bases lay in between. Looked up from germline, CDR1 is SGDLS and CDR2 is YYNGEE. This CDR3 spans 15 amino acids. The CDR3 DNA is TGTGCCAGCAGCGAATTTAGCGTACCCTCAGATACGCAGTATTTT. This gives the protein CASSEFSVPSDTQYF.

CDR3 sequence (DNA): TGTGCCAGCAGTTTATCGGCGGGGGGAACCTACAATGAGCAGTTCTTC. This codes for CASSLSAGGTYNEQFF. The chain couples TRBV28 to TRBJ2-1; 8 bases align to TRBD2. V was clipped by 1 base and J by 2 bases; unmatched bases: 4. Germline CDR1 and CDR2: MDHEN and SYDVKM. There are 16 residues in the CDR3.

The chain couples TRBV11-2 to TRBJ2-1, with TRBD2 matching over 11 bases. J gave up 12 bases and V 5 bases, and 9 bases lay outside the gene matches. The germline CDR1 and CDR2 sequences are SGHAT and FQNNGV. This CDR3 is 14 amino acids long. The CDR3 region is CASSELAGVPGQFF. The CDR3 DNA reads as TGTGCCAGCAGCGAACTAGCGGGGGTCCCCGGGCAGTTCTTC. Full variable domain (remainder filled in from reference TRBV11-2 and TRBJ2-1): EAGVAQSPRYKIIEKRQSVAFWCNPISGHATLYWYQQILGQGPKLLIQFQNNGVVDDSQLPKDRFSAERLKGVDSTLKIQPAKLEDSAVYLCASSELAGVPGQFFGPGTRLTVL.

This chain connects TRBV28 to TRBJ1-1; unclear D gene. Germline CDR1 is MDHEN and CDR2 is SYDVKM. Trimming took off 6 bases at V and 3 bases at J, with 20 bases between the two ends. The CDR3 consists of 16 residues. In DNA, the CDR3 is TGTGCCAGCAGCCTTCCCTGGGAGGGAAGGGACACTGAAGCTTTCTTT. The encoded protein is CASSLPWEGRDTEAFF.